This T cell receptor beta chain came from a study of blood T cells in healthy people across ages. Study-level findings and limits: Greater diversity and more naive CD4+ cells were seen in long-lived donors than in aged donors.

Concerning this clonotype: No antigen is known for it.

V was trimmed by 0 bases and J by 8 bases, leaving 12 bases between them. The germline V gene encodes CDR1 KGHSH and CDR2 LQKENI. The CDR3 contains 14 residues. A sample-barcoded 5' primer and a J-beta primer mix were used in a second PCR of about 7 to 12 cycles. TCRdb re-called the 5' RACE reads with MiXCR, one entry per CDR3 protein. The repertoire holds 920,000 or so distinct CDR3 sequences, 45% seen once, with about 19% in the top ten. This rearrangement joins TRBV18 to TRBJ2-3; no firm D call. This receptor was taken from a woman aged 55-70 years in good health. Sequencing was carried out using blood. The CDR3 DNA is TGTGCCAGCTCACCACCGGCCCCTGCAGTTACGCAGTATTTT. Translation gives CASSPPAPAVTQYF.